These 22 T cell receptor beta chains originate from one sample sequenced in a study of blood T cell repertoires in COVID-19. This table comes from immunoSEQ multiplex PCR, and its TCRdb copy is limited to in-frame clones, with some not included. The sample has about 30,000 clones; nearly 90% are singletons. Material: peripheral blood. These receptors came from a human donor in a cohort sampled during active COVID-19.

The genes are TRBV5-4 and TRBJ2-5; 8 positions agree with TRBD2. The CDR3 consists of 15 residues. Germline-derived CDR1 and CDR2 are SGHNT and YYREEE (reference sequence). V was clipped by 4 bases and J by 4 bases; unmatched bases: 9. The CDR3 coding sequence is TGTGCCAGCAGCCCGGGGGGGCTGAACCTAGAGACCCAGTACTTC. It is translated as CASSPGGLNLETQYF.

The rearrangement links TRBV5-1 to TRBJ2-1, with 10 bases matching TRBD2. This CDR3 comprises 14 residues. Germline values: CDR1 SGHRS, CDR2 YFSETQ. The V segment lost 5 bases and the J segment 4 bases; nucleotides outside the gene matches: 3. CDR3 DNA: TGCGCCAGCAGAGGTAGCGGGGGGTACAATGAGCAGTTCTTC. This codes for CASRGSGGYNEQFF.

V is TRBV10-1 and J is TRBJ1-4, with 9 positions matching TRBD1. With 7 bases clipped from V and 4 bases from J, the junction kept 10 bases outside the gene matches. This CDR3 is built from 16 residues. CDR1 and CDR2 from the germline V gene are WNHNN and SYGVQD (reference sequence). CDR3 nucleotides: TGCGCCAGCATCCCGCACTTGGGACAGGGTAATGAAAAACTGTTTTTT. Protein product: CASIPHLGQGNEKLFF.

This clone was seen a handful of times. The V call is TRBV7-9, the J call TRBJ1-1; D is unclear. Germline CDR1 is SEHNR and CDR2 is FQNEAQ (reference sequence). The CDR3 is 12 residues long. Trimming cost V 5 bases and J 4 bases, with 8 bases left between them. CDR3: CASSHPGTEAFF. The CDR3 nucleotides read TGTGCCAGCAGCCACCCCGGCACTGAAGCTTTCTTT.

The chain has TRBV4-2 and TRBJ2-7, with 11 bases fitting TRBD2. Germline assignment: CDR1 LGHNA and CDR2 YNFKEQ. After removal of 4 bases from V and 1 base from J, the junction contained 3 bases not matched to a gene. This CDR3 contains 15 residues. The CDR3 nucleotides read TGTGCCAGCAGCCTGGGGACTAGCGGTTCCTACGAGCAGTACTTC. It yields the protein CASSLGTSGSYEQYF.

This clone has a handful of counts. The V gene is TRBV4-2, the J gene TRBJ2-7, with 9 nucleotides matching TRBD2. V shed 0 bases, J shed 3 bases, and the junction held 6 bases outside the gene matches. The CDR3 is 16 residues long. Per germline, CDR1 LGHNA and CDR2 YNFKEQ. The CDR3: CASSQDLRGGNYEQYF. The CDR3 DNA reads as TGTGCCAGCAGCCAAGATTTGCGGGGGGGCAACTACGAGCAGTACTTC.

Only one count was recorded for this clone. This rearrangement joins TRBV20-1 to TRBJ1-5, with TRBD1 matching 9 bases. J gave up 6 bases and V 3 bases, and 6 bases lay outside the gene matches. Germline V gene sequence: CDR1 DFQATT, CDR2 SNEGSKA (reference sequence). The CDR3 is 14 residues long. The CDR3 sequence is CSASMGDRVQPQHF. CDR3 DNA: TGCAGTGCTAGTATGGGGGACAGGGTTCAGCCCCAGCATTTT.

Turning to this clone: The junction departs from germline at one end; a sequencing error may be responsible. The chain has TRBV7-7 and TRBJ2-1, with 9 bases matching TRBD1. Germline V gene lookup returns CDR1 SSHAT and CDR2 FNYEAQ (reference sequence). CDR3 length equals 15 residues. CDR3 sequence: CASSKGQGDYNEQFF. Here the CDR3 DNA reads TGTGCTAGCAGCAAGGGACAGGGAGACTACAATGAGCAGTTCTTC. Full variable domain (missing parts from reference TRBV7-7 and TRBJ2-1): GAGVSQSPRYKVTKRGQDVTLRCDPISSHATLYWYQQALGQGPEFLTYFNYEAQPDKSGLPSDRFSAERPEGSISTLTIQRTEQRDSAMYRCASSKGQGDYNEQFFGPGTRLTVL.

The CDR3 nucleotides read TGCGCCAGCAGCTTGGGGGGACAGGGGACCTACAATGAGCAGTTCTTC. Its translation is CASSLGGQGTYNEQFF. J is TRBJ2-1 and V is TRBV5-1, with TRBD1 matching 10 bases. The CDR3 runs 16 residues. V lost 0 bases, J lost 2 bases, and 2 bases stayed unmatched. Germline loops: CDR1 SGHRS, CDR2 YFSETQ.

The chain combines TRBV5-1 with TRBJ2-5, with TRBD1 matching over 8 bases. V shed 3 bases, J shed 2 bases, and the junction held 9 bases outside the gene matches. The germline V gene has CDR1 SGHRS and CDR2 YFSETQ. This CDR3 has 16 residues. The CDR3 protein is CASSSGTGPPQETQYF. The DNA for the CDR3 is TGCGCCAGCAGCTCCGGGACAGGTCCCCCACAAGAGACCCAGTACTTC.

This clone appeared once. The chain uses TRBV5-5 and TRBJ2-3; 10 bases fit TRBD2. There are 17 residues in the CDR3. The V and J ends lost 0 bases and 1 base, in that order; junction bases with no gene match: 5. Per germline, CDR1 SGHKS and CDR2 YYEKEE (reference sequence). CDR3: CASSLALGTSGTDTQYF. In DNA, the CDR3 is TGTGCCAGCAGCTTGGCCTTAGGGACTAGCGGCACAGATACGCAGTATTTT.

This chain joins TRBV6-5 and TRBJ1-3; 7 nucleotides align to TRBD1. CDR3 size: 13 residues. Losses at the gene ends were 8 bases for V and 4 bases for J; bases not matched to a gene: 5. The germline CDR1 and CDR2 sequences are MNHEY and SVGAGI. The CDR3 nucleotides are TGTGCCAGCCGGGGACAGATCGGAAACACCATATATTTT. Amino acid sequence: CASRGQIGNTIYF.

This chain links TRBV5-1 with TRBJ2-7; the match to TRBD2 covers 9 bases. V lost 0 bases and J lost 4; bases outside the gene matches: 11. The germline V gene has CDR1 SGHRS and CDR2 YFSETQ. The CDR3 runs to 17 residues. The CDR3 protein is CASSLATLSSGEYEQYF. The CDR3 coding sequence is TGCGCCAGCAGCTTGGCCACCTTGTCTAGCGGGGAATACGAGCAGTACTTC.

V and J are TRBV5-1 and TRBJ2-5, with D possibly TRBD1 on 5 matching bases. The V end lost 5 bases, the J end lost 4 bases, and 12 bases lay between the germline ends. Germline CDR1 reads SGHRS; CDR2 reads YFSETQ. The CDR3 totals 13 residues. Written as DNA, the CDR3 is TGCGCCAGCAGAAATCAGGGTACAGAGACCCAGTACTTC. It encodes CASRNQGTETQYF.

The V gene is TRBV27, the J gene TRBJ2-1, with D perhaps TRBD2 (6 bases). CDR1 MNHEY and CDR2 SMNVEV come from the germline V gene (reference sequence). The V gene lost 6 bases and the J gene lost 8 bases, with 20 bases spanning the gap. The CDR3 sequence is 15 residues long. CDR3 coding DNA: TGTGCCAGCAGCTCACGTGCCGGGAGACGCGATGAGCAGTTCTTC. It codes for CASSSRAGRRDEQFF.

The CDR3 reads CASRKDRVDTEAFF. CDR3 nucleotide sequence: TGCGCCAGCAGAAAAGACAGGGTGGACACTGAAGCTTTCTTT. This chain connects TRBV10-1 to TRBJ1-1, with 7 bases aligning to TRBD1. V lost 6 bases to trimming and J lost 3 bases; unmatched junction nucleotides: 7. Germline V CDR1 and CDR2: WNHNN, SYGVQD (reference sequence). The CDR3 loop spans 14 amino acids.

V usage is TRBV7-3 and J usage is TRBJ2-5; D unresolved. Trimming shortened V by 0 bases and J by 2 bases, and 7 bases separated the two germline ends. Germline assignment: CDR1 SGHTA and CDR2 FQGTGA. The CDR3 covers 14 residues. This CDR3 reads CASSLTSSQETQYF. In nucleotides, the CDR3 is TGTGCCAGCAGCTTAACCTCGAGTCAAGAGACCCAGTACTTC.

The V gene is TRBV11-2, the J gene TRBJ2-1; D is unresolved. CDR1 and CDR2 from the germline V gene are SGHAT and FQNNGV. The CDR3 has 13 residues. Trimming took 1 base from V and 4 from J, leaving 5 bases between them. CDR3 residues: CASSLGLYNEQFF. The CDR3 region has the DNA TGTGCCAGCAGCTTAGGACTGTACAATGAGCAGTTCTTC. The full variable domain, rest sourced from reference TRBV11-2 and TRBJ2-1, is EAGVAQSPRYKIIEKRQSVAFWCNPISGHATLYWYQQILGQGPKLLIQFQNNGVVDDSQLPKDRFSAERLKGVDSTLKIQPAKLEDSAVYLCASSLGLYNEQFFGPGTRLTVL.

The chain couples TRBV2 to TRBJ2-3, with a possible D match to TRBD2 (5 bases). The V end lost 6 bases, the J end lost 0 bases, and 13 bases lay between the germline ends. There are 15 residues in the CDR3. CDR1 and CDR2 (germline): SNHLY, FYNNEI. The CDR3 sequence is CASSNAIASTDTQYF. Here the CDR3 DNA reads TGTGCCAGCAGCAACGCTATAGCGAGCACAGATACGCAGTATTTT.

The genes are TRBV21-1 and TRBJ1-2. TRBV21-1 is recorded as a pseudogene. CDR3 length equals 15 residues. The chain's CDR3 is CASRDKRENRYGYTF. The CDR3 DNA reads TGTGCCAGCCGCGACAAACGGGAGAACCGCTATGGCTACACCTTC.

The table lists this clone with a count of one. The chain combines TRBV7-2 with TRBJ2-2; D is undetermined. The CDR3 has 13 amino acids. V was trimmed by 5 bases and J by 1 base, leaving 5 bases between them. The germline gives CDR1 SGHTA, CDR2 FQGNSA. CDR3 sequence: CASSPMNTGELFF. CDR3 DNA sequence: TGTGCCAGCAGCCCCATGAACACCGGGGAGCTGTTTTTT.

The rearrangement uses TRBV9 and TRBJ2-1, with TRBD2 matching over 9 bases. The CDR3 contains 14 residues. Germline values: CDR1 SGDLS, CDR2 YYNGEE. V lost 3 bases to trimming and J lost 5 bases; unmatched junction nucleotides: 3. This chain's CDR3 is CASSEGLANNEQFF. The CDR3 region has the DNA TGTGCCAGCAGCGAGGGACTAGCCAACAATGAGCAGTTCTTC.